This TCR beta chain derives from a study of blood T cells in healthy people across ages. Findings and caveats of the study: When set beside aged donors, long-lived donors presented more naive CD4+ cells and higher diversity. From one million sequenced T cells, diversity estimates were lower bounds.

With V trimmed by 3 bases and J by 0 bases, 11 bases remained unmatched. Per germline, CDR1 DFQATT and CDR2 SNEGSKA (reference sequence). This CDR3 has 16 amino acids. Primers used in a second PCR of roughly 7 to 11 cycles were a sample-barcoded 5' primer and a J-beta primer mix. Each cDNA was tagged by a template-switch adaptor containing 12 random nucleotides. MiXCR, run by TCRdb on the 5' RACE reads, gives a single entry per CDR3 protein. This table has roughly 860,000 distinct CDR3 sequences, 62% appearing once. On this clonotype: The antigen is not known.

Material for sequencing was blood. The TCR was taken from a man younger than 40 in good health. V is TRBV20-1 and J is TRBJ2-7; 7 positions agree with TRBD1. CDR3 amino acids: CSASPNWGQNSYEQYF. CDR3 sequence (DNA): TGCAGTGCTAGTCCTAATTGGGGACAGAACTCCTACGAGCAGTACTTC.